The T cell receptor (beta chain) described here comes from a study of T cell changes during pregnancy in multiple sclerosis. The protocol was immunoSEQ multiplex PCR, while the TCRdb copy is restricted to in-frame clones and leaves out a portion. The sample holds around 75,000 clones, roughly 94% seen once. The CDR3 is made up of 15 amino acids. The V end lost 1 base, the J end lost 2 bases, and 9 bases lay between the germline ends. CDR1 and CDR2 from the germline V gene are KGHSH and LQKENI. The chain is built from TRBV18 and TRBJ2-4; weak D call: TRBD2 (5 bases). The source was CD4+ T cells from peripheral blood mononuclear cells, collected after pregnancy. The origin of this receptor is a female donor with multiple sclerosis, enrolled in a pregnancy study. This CDR3 is CASSPREGTKNIQYF. The CDR3 nucleotides are TGTGCCAGCTCACCACGAGAGGGAACCAAAAACATTCAGTACTTC.